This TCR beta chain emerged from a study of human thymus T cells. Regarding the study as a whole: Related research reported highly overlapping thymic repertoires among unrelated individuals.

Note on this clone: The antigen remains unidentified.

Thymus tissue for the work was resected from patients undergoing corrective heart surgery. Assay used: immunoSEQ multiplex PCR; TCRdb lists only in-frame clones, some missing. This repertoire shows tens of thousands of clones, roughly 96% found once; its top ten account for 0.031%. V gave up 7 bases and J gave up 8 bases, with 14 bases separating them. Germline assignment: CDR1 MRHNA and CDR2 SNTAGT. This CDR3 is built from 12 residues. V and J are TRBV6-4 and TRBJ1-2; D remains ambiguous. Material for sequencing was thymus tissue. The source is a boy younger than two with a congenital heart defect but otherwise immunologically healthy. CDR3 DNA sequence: TGTGCCAGCAAAGGCAGGCTCGGAGGCTACACCTTC. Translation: CASKGRLGGYTF.